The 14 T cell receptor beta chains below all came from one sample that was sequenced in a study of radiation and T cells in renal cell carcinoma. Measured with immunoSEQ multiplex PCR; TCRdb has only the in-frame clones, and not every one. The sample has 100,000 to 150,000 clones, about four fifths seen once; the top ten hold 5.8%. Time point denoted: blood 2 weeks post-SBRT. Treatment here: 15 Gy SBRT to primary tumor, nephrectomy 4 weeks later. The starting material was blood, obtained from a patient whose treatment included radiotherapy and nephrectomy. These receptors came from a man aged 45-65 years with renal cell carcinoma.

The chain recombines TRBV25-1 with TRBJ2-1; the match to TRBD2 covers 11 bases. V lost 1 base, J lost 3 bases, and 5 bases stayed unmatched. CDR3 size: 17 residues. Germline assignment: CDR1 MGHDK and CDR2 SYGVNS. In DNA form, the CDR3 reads TGTGCCAGCAGTGAATTTGTTGGGACTAGCGGCTACAATGAGCAGTTCTTC. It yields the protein CASSEFVGTSGYNEQFF.

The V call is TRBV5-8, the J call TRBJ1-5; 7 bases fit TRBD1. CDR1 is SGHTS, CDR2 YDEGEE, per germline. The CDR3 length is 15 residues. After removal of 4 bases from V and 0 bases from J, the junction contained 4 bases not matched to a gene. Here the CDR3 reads CASSRQGYSNQPQHF. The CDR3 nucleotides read TGTGCCAGCAGCAGACAGGGCTATAGCAATCAGCCCCAGCATTTT.

The CDR3 loop is CASSLRGGYINEQFF. In DNA form, the CDR3 reads TGCGCCAGCAGCCTCAGGGGGGGGTATATCAATGAGCAGTTCTTC. This chain connects TRBV4-1 to TRBJ2-1, with D perhaps assigned TRBD1 or TRBD2 (7 bases each). This CDR3 is 15 amino acids long. V was shortened by 4 bases and J by 6 bases, with 16 bases between the two germline ends. The V gene's germline CDR1 is MGHRA and CDR2 YSYEKL.

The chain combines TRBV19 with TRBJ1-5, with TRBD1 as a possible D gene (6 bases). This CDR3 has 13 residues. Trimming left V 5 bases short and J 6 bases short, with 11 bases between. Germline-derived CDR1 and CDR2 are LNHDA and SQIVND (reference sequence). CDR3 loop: CASSYRDSQPQHF. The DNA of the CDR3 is TGTGCCAGTAGTTACAGGGATAGTCAGCCCCAGCATTTT. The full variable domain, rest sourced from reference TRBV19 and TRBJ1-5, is DGGITQSPKYLFRKEGQNVTLSCEQNLNHDAMYWYRQDPGQGLRLIYYSQIVNDFQKGDIAEGYSVSREKKESFPLTVTSAQKNPTAFYLCASSYRDSQPQHFGDGTRLSIL.

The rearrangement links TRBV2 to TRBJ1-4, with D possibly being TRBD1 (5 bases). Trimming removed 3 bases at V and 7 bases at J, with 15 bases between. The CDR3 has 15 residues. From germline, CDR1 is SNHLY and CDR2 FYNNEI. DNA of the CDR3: TGTGCCAGCAGTGAGGGGGGTCCAGTCGTTGAAAAACTGTTTTTT. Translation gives CASSEGGPVVEKLFF.

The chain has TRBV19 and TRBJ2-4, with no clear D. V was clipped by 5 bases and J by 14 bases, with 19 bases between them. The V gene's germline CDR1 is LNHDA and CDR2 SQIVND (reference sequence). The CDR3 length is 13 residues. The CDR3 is CASSSPHWAHKYF. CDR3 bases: TGTGCCAGTAGTTCCCCCCATTGGGCCCACAAGTACTTC.

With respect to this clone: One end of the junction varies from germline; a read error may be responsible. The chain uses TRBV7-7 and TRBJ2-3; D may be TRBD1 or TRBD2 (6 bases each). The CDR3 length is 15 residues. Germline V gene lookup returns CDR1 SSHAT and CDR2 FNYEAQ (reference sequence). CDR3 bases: TGTGCTAGCAGTCAAACCGGGGGCGGCACAGATACGCAGTATTTT. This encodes CASSQTGGGTDTQYF.

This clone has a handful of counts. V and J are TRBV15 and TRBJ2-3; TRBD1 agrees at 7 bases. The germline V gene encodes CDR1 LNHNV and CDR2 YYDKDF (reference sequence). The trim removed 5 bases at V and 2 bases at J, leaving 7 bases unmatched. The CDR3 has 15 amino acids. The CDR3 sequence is CATSYNRGPTDTQYF. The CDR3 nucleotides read TGTGCCACCAGCTATAACAGGGGCCCCACAGATACGCAGTATTTT.

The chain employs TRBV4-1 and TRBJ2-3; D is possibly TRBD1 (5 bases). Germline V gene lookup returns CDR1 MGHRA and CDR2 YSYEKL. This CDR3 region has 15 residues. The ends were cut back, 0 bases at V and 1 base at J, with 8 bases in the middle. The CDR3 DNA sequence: TGCGCCAGCAGCCAAGAGCTCAGGGGCACAGATACGCAGTATTTT. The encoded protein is CASSQELRGTDTQYF.

CDR3 residues: CASSQGTSGYEQYF. CDR3 DNA: TGTGCCAGCAGCCAAGGGACTAGCGGCTACGAGCAGTACTTC. The chain couples TRBV4-2 to TRBJ2-7, with 10 nucleotides matching TRBD2. The J segment lost 3 bases and the V segment lost 1 base, leaving 0 bases of the junction unmatched. In germline, CDR1 is LGHNA, CDR2 YNFKEQ. This CDR3 region has 14 residues.

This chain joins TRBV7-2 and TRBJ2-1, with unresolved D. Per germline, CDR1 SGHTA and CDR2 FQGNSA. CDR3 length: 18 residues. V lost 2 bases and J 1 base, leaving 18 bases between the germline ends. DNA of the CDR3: TGTGCCAGCAGCTTATCCGGTGTCGGCAGGCGGTCCTACAATGAGCAGTTCTTC. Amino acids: CASSLSGVGRRSYNEQFF.

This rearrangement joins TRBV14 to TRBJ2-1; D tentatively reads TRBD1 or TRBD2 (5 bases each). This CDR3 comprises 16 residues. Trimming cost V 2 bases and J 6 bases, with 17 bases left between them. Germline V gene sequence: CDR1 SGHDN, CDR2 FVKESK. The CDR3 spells CASSQWDRRLSNEQFF. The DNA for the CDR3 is TGTGCCAGCAGCCAATGGGACCGCCGCCTGAGCAATGAGCAGTTCTTC.

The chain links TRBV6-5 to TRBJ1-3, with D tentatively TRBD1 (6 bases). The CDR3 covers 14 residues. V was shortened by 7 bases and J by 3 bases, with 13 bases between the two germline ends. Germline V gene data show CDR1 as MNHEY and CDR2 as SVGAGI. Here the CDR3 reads CASTKRGFGNTIYF. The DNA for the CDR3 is TGTGCCAGCACCAAAAGGGGGTTTGGAAACACCATATATTTT.

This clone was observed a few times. Here the CDR3 reads CASSLPMDRYYEQYF. The CDR3 DNA sequence: TGTGCCAGCAGCCTACCGATGGACAGATACTACGAGCAGTACTTC. This chain links TRBV28 with TRBJ2-7, with a possible D match to TRBD1 (6 bases). V shed 6 bases and J shed 3 bases, with 18 bases lying between them. CDR1 is MDHEN, CDR2 SYDVKM, per germline. The CDR3 contains 15 residues. The whole variable domain, remainder taken from reference TRBV28 and TRBJ2-7, is DVKVTQSSRYLVKRTGEKVFLECVQDMDHENMFWYRQDPGLGLRLIYFSYDVKMKEKGDIPEGYSVSREKKERFSLILESASTNQTSMYLCASSLPMDRYYEQYFGPGTRLTVT.